This TCR beta chain stems from a study of T cells in narcolepsy (dated by TCRdb to 2016 to 2019). In the study overall: Patients with narcolepsy type 1 or type 2 (NT1, NT2) and healthy control donors were enrolled in the study. To look for autoreactive T cells in narcolepsy patients that target self-antigens of hypocretin neurons (hypocretin, TRIB2), the study used TCR Vbeta sequencing to follow clonotypes in blood and CSF.

Note on this clone: Its antigen is unknown. Within one base of it there is no much larger clone, and no base qualities were kept.

The full study reports these points: HCRT-specific and TRIB2-specific autoreactive clonotypes were highlighted in plots that compared CD4+ T cell clonotypes in CSF versus blood from the same patient. Certain blood memory CD4+ repertoires from patients and controls had no sequences that matched autoreactive T cell clones. According to the report, autoreactive clonotypes were detected serially in the blood of the same patients and of different patients, but not in healthy controls. Patients and controls had comparable numbers of sequenced blood memory CD4+ clonotypes, averaging about 40,000 and 33,000, respectively.

The library was produced with the immunoSEQ multiplex PCR assay. This immuneACCESS table, as held by TCRdb, lists in-frame sequences with V and J called but not all clones. Of the missing ones, under half trace to an unresolved V gene in checked studies; the others have no known cause. The sample data list just over 40,000 clones, and approximately 88% of these were observed just once. The ten largest clonotypes hold more than 0.9% of the sample. According to the germline V gene, CDR1 reads MNHNS and CDR2 reads SASEGT. The V end loses 3 bases and the J end loses 4 bases, and a stretch of 15 bases separates them. The CDR3 sequence holds 16 residues, the cysteine and phenylalanine included. The read is trimmed to its CDR3 DNA, 48 bases read in frame from base 1. For TCR Vbeta sequencing, memory CD4+ T cells were sorted ex vivo from the peripheral blood of both healthy controls and narcolepsy patients.

The sample taken for sequencing was CD45RA- memory CD4+ T cells from PBMCs. The cell subset or site label corresponds to: memory T cells sorted ex vivo from peripheral blood. The sequence derives from a human donor with narcolepsy. The sequence links TRBV6-1 to TRBJ1-4, with the D segment identity uncertain. DNA sequence: TGTGCCAGCAGTGAGGTACGCCCAGGCAGTAATGAAAAACTGTTTTTT. It translates to CASSEVRPGSNEKLFF.